This T cell receptor beta chain is from a study of T cells after yellow fever vaccination. Across the whole study: Preparation of fractions with low cell numbers was performed using SMART-Seq v4 Ultra Low Input. Study results and caveats: Abundant clonotypes from the bulk population could contaminate FACS-sorted repertoires.

TCRdb fed the 5' RACE reads into MiXCR, producing one record per CDR3 protein. The table records 140,000 to 150,000 distinct CDR3 sequences, about 6.2% of them present only once. This clonotype showed up many times. Its matching antigen is unknown. The sequencing used CD4+ T cells sorted from PBMCs, collected 10 days after the yellow fever booster vaccination. The TCR sequence derives from a man between 25 and 39 years old who received the YFV17D yellow fever vaccine.

Written as DNA, the CDR3 is TGCGCCAGCAGCCCCGCACAGGGGGCGTCCGGGGAGCTGTTTTTT. Its protein is CASSPAQGASGELFF. The chain uses TRBV5-1 and TRBJ2-2; 9 bases are shared with TRBD1. The CDR3 length is 15 residues. The V gene end was trimmed by 4 bases and the J gene end by 6 bases; junction bases not matched to a gene: 7. The germline CDR1 and CDR2 sequences are SGHRS and YFSETQ.